The 30 T cell receptor beta chains in this list originate from one sample, sequenced in a study of regulatory T cells in long-lasting Graves disease. According to the study, TCR beta libraries were built with iRepertoire HTBI primers and CDR3-region Arm-PCR. TCRdb independently ran MiXCR on the multiplex PCR reads; one entry per CDR3 protein. The sample has about 530,000 distinct CDR3 sequences, 15% to 20% seen once; the top ten hold 25%. Noted time point: newly diagnosed GD, antithyroid drugs for less than 3 months. Preparation of the TCR library used RNA extracted from PBMCs. The data were also submitted as part of a second study, on T cells in Graves' hyperthyroidism and ophthalmopathy.

Sequenced material: peripheral blood mononuclear cells (PBMCs), taken at new diagnosis, from a patient treated with antithyroid drugs. Receptors were obtained from a woman aged 35-60 years with Graves disease.

In this sample, this clonotype turned up many times. This chain's CDR3 is CASRNRDNNEQFF. CDR3 in DNA: TGTGCCAGCAGAAACCGGGACAACAATGAGCAGTTCTTC. This rearrangement joins TRBV6-1 to TRBJ2-1; TRBD1 is a possible D gene (6 bases). The CDR3 extends over 13 amino acids. The V end lost 6 bases, the J end lost 5 bases, and 11 bases lay between the germline ends. From germline, CDR1 is MNHNS and CDR2 SASEGT.

This clonotype was detected many times. V gene TRBV3-1 combines with J gene TRBJ1-1; 7 nucleotides align to TRBD1. V gave up 4 bases and J gave up 0 bases; unmatched junction bases: 11. Germline-derived CDR1 and CDR2 are LGHDT and YNNKEL (reference sequence). The CDR3 spans 17 residues. The CDR3 DNA sequence: TGTGCCAGCAGCCGGTTTACAGGGGTCGTCCTGAACACTGAAGCTTTCTTT. Translating gives CASSRFTGVVLNTEAFF.

The chain recombines TRBV12-3 or TRBV12-4 with TRBJ1-6, with 7 bases that match TRBD1. The CDR3 is 17 amino acids. J lost 0 bases, V lost 5 bases, and 7 bases had no gene match. The CDR3 bases are TGTGCCAGCAGTCCCGGGACAGCCAGCTCCTATAATTCACCCCTCCACTTT. Its translation: CASSPGTASSYNSPLHF.

This clonotype was detected many times. This chain links TRBV2 with TRBJ2-7, with no clear D. The CDR3 is 16 residues long. The ends were cut back, 3 bases at V and 2 bases at J, with 17 bases in the middle. CDR1 is SNHLY and CDR2 is FYNNEI in the germline V gene. Here the CDR3 reads CASSDVPGTHTYEQYF. CDR3 bases: TGTGCCAGCAGTGATGTCCCGGGTACCCACACCTACGAGCAGTACTTC.

CDR3 bases: TGTGCCACCAGTGACCCCCAGGGGAACTATGGCTACACCTTC. Amino acids: CATSDPQGNYGYTF. The chain employs TRBV24-1 and TRBJ1-2, with a weak D call TRBD1 (6 bases). This CDR3 is built from 14 residues. V was pared by 4 bases and J by 2 bases, with 10 bases between. Germline CDR1 is KGHDR and CDR2 is SFDVKD.

This clonotype was recorded many times. The chain's CDR3 is CASSSLRTGYEQYF. The CDR3 DNA sequence: TGTGCCAGCAGTTCACTCCGGACAGGGTACGAGCAGTACTTC. The chain recombines TRBV28 with TRBJ2-7, with 8 bases lining up with TRBD1. The V segment lost 4 bases and the J segment 4 bases; nucleotides outside the gene matches: 6. Germline-derived CDR1 and CDR2 are MDHEN and SYDVKM. This CDR3 has 14 amino acids.

This clonotype was recorded at least ten times. This chain links TRBV2 with TRBJ2-7; the match to TRBD1 covers 11 bases. J was trimmed by 5 bases and V by 6 bases; bases with no gene match: 9. Per germline, CDR1 SNHLY and CDR2 FYNNEI. The CDR3 runs to 15 residues. CDR3 coding DNA: TGTGCCAGCAGCAGAGGACAGGGGGCCTTCAACGAGCAGTACTTC. It codes for CASSRGQGAFNEQYF.

This clonotype showed up just a few times. The rearrangement uses TRBV12-3 or TRBV12-4 and TRBJ1-5; 8 positions match TRBD1. This CDR3 contains 17 residues. J was trimmed by 5 bases and V by 6 bases; bases with no gene match: 15. The CDR3 here is CASRPARAGGPDQPQHF. Written as DNA, the CDR3 is TGTGCCAGCAGACCCGCCCGGGCAGGGGGCCCCGATCAGCCCCAGCATTTT.

This clonotype has ten or more counts. The chain combines TRBV27 with TRBJ2-7; TRBD2 matches 7 bases. CDR1 is MNHEY, CDR2 SMNVEV, per germline (reference sequence). V dropped 5 bases and J dropped 10; count of bases not matched to a gene: 20. The CDR3 covers 16 residues. The CDR3 nucleotides are TGTGCCAGCAGTGGCACCCCATCTAGCGGTGGGCTCGTTCAGTACTTC. Amino acids: CASSGTPSSGGLVQYF.

This clonotype came up many times. The chain links TRBV28 to TRBJ1-5, with a weak D call TRBD1 (5 bases). The CDR3 length is 13 residues. V was clipped by 7 bases and J by 4 bases, with 11 bases between them. Germline assignment: CDR1 MDHEN and CDR2 SYDVKM. The CDR3 coding sequence is TGTGCCAGCAACTCCCCAGGGAATCAGCCCCAGCATTTT. Protein sequence: CASNSPGNQPQHF. The complete variable domain, with remaining parts taken from reference TRBV28 and TRBJ1-5, reads DVKVTQSSRYLVKRTGEKVFLECVQDMDHENMFWYRQDPGLGLRLIYFSYDVKMKEKGDIPEGYSVSREKKERFSLILESASTNQTSMYLCASNSPGNQPQHFGDGTRLSIL.

The rearrangement uses TRBV7-9 and TRBJ2-7; the D gene is possibly TRBD1 (6 bases). Trimming shortened V by 4 bases and J by 6 bases, and 13 bases separated the two germline ends. CDR1 is SEHNR, CDR2 FQNEAQ, per germline (reference sequence). This CDR3 has 13 amino acids. The CDR3 spells CASSYRQVAEQYF. The CDR3 coding sequence is TGTGCCAGCAGCTACAGACAGGTCGCCGAGCAGTACTTC. Full variable domain (missing parts from reference TRBV7-9 and TRBJ2-7): DTGVSQNPRHKITKRGQNVTFRCDPISEHNRLYWYRQTLGQGPEFLTYFQNEAQLEKSRLLSDRFSAERPKGSFSTLEIQRTEQGDSAMYLCASSYRQVAEQYFGPGTRLTVT.

This rearrangement joins TRBV20-1 to TRBJ2-3, with TRBD2 identical over 13 bases. The CDR3 totals 18 residues. Germline V gives CDR1 DFQATT, CDR2 SNEGSKA (reference sequence). V trimming: 8 bases; J trimming: 4 bases; junction bases outside the gene matches: 18. CDR3 protein: CSSSSGTSGDQPSDTQYF. The CDR3 DNA reads as TGCAGTTCTTCTTCCGGGACTAGCGGGGATCAACCCTCAGATACGCAGTATTTT.

The sample holds many counts of this clonotype. The V gene is TRBV5-5, the J gene TRBJ2-5, with TRBD1 identical over 9 bases. This CDR3 region has 14 residues. Germline V lookup: CDR1 SGHKS, CDR2 YYEKEE (reference sequence). V trimming: 7 bases; J trimming: 5 bases; junction bases outside the gene matches: 9. Written as DNA, the CDR3 is TGTGCCAGCTGTCCGGGACAGGGCAGCGAGACCCAGTACTTC. Its translation is CASCPGQGSETQYF.

The J gene is TRBJ1-1, the V gene TRBV28; tentatively, D is TRBD1 (6 bases). The CDR3 has 15 residues. Germline V gene sequence: CDR1 MDHEN, CDR2 SYDVKM. V lost 5 bases, J lost 7 bases, and 20 bases lay in between. CDR3 sequence reads: CASSPHGTNALEAFF. The CDR3 region has the DNA TGTGCCAGCAGTCCCCATGGGACAAATGCTCTTGAAGCTTTCTTT.

J is TRBJ1-5 and V is TRBV6-1; D might be TRBD1 (6 bases). Germline loops: CDR1 MNHNS, CDR2 SASEGT. The CDR3 is made up of 13 amino acids. V lost 7 bases to trimming and J lost 6 bases, with 13 bases between them. The CDR3 sequence is CASTYREGQPQHF. CDR3 in DNA: TGTGCCAGCACCTACAGGGAAGGTCAGCCCCAGCATTTT.

This clonotype was found many times. The chain carries TRBV5-6 and TRBJ2-3, with D unclear. The CDR3 has 14 residues. Trimming removed 2 bases at V and 3 bases at J, with 10 bases between. Germline CDR1 SGHDT, CDR2 YYEEEE. CDR3 coding DNA: TGTGCCAGCAGCTTTGAAGTTGGGACAGATACGCAGTATTTT. Translated, it gives CASSFEVGTDTQYF.

This clonotype was found many times. The chain combines TRBV11-1 with TRBJ1-2; D possibly corresponds to TRBD1 (6 bases). The CDR3 totals 18 residues. The V gene's germline CDR1 is SGHAT and CDR2 FQDESV (reference sequence). Trimming took 5 bases from V and 4 from J, leaving 26 bases between them. In nucleotides, the CDR3 is TGTGCCAGCAGCCCTAGGTGGGGTTTGACAGGAGAGTCCTATGGCTACACCTTC. This translates into CASSPRWGLTGESYGYTF.

This clonotype came up many times. The chain joins TRBV2 to TRBJ1-4, with a possible D match to TRBD1 (5 bases). From germline, CDR1 is SNHLY and CDR2 FYNNEI. The CDR3 spans 15 residues. The V gene lost 3 bases and the J gene lost 7 bases, with 15 bases spanning the gap. CDR3 coding DNA: TGTGCCAGCAGTGAGGGACCCCGGTCGGCTGAAAAACTGTTTTTT. This translates into CASSEGPRSAEKLFF.

About this clonotype itself: The junction departs from germline at one end; a sequencing error may be responsible. This chain links TRBV7-2 with TRBJ2-7; D is unclear. Germline CDR1 SGHTA, CDR2 FQGNSA. The CDR3 has 14 amino acids. The CDR3 loop is CASSFGADSCEQYF. CDR3 DNA sequence: TGTGCCAGCAGCTTCGGTGCCGATTCCTGCGAGCAGTACTTC.

Of note for this clonotype: A single base separates this from a much larger clone, so it may be a read error. The V call is TRBV2, the J call TRBJ1-1; TRBD1 is a possible D gene (5 bases). In germline, CDR1 is SNHLY, CDR2 FYNNEI. V was pared by 7 bases and J by 1 base, with 13 bases between. The CDR3 is made up of 14 amino acids. The DNA for the CDR3 is TGTGCCAGCACCGCGGGGGTCCAGAACACTGAAGCTTTCTTT. Translated, it gives CASTAGVQNTEAFF.

In this sample, this clonotype turned up a few times. The J gene is TRBJ1-6, the V gene TRBV6-2 or TRBV6-3; 8 positions match TRBD1. Germline V gene sequence: CDR1 MNHEY, CDR2 SVGEGT. This CDR3 is 16 amino acids long. V gave up 5 bases and J gave up 7 bases; unmatched junction bases: 10. This CDR3 is CASSQSQGALNSPLHF. The DNA of the CDR3 is TGTGCCAGCAGTCAATCCCAGGGGGCCCTGAATTCACCCCTCCACTTT.

This clonotype has ten or more counts. The chain employs TRBV12-3 or TRBV12-4 and TRBJ1-6; 9 positions agree with TRBD1. V lost 5 bases, J lost 7 bases, and 9 bases stayed unmatched. The CDR3 has 16 residues. Here the CDR3 reads CASSPRTGVGNSPLHF. The CDR3 nucleotides read TGTGCCAGCAGTCCCCGGACAGGGGTGGGGAATTCACCCCTCCACTTT.

This clonotype occurred many times. The V and J genes are TRBV28 and TRBJ1-1; D remains unclear. The germline V gene has CDR1 MDHEN and CDR2 SYDVKM. CDR3 length: 21 amino acids. V was trimmed by 2 bases and J by 1 base, leaving 29 bases between them. The CDR3 region has the DNA TGTGCCAGCAGTTTAGTCTTTTGGGCCTCGGGTTTTATCATCGGGAACACTGAAGCTTTCTTT. Translating it yields CASSLVFWASGFIIGNTEAFF.

This clonotype was counted ten times or more. The V and J genes are TRBV5-1 and TRBJ1-2; TRBD1 aligns across 8 bases. The CDR3 has 13 amino acids. Germline lookup yields CDR1 SGHRS and CDR2 YFSETQ. The trim removed 2 bases at V and 8 bases at J, leaving 5 bases unmatched. CDR3 protein: CASSLQGDGGYTF. CDR3 in DNA: TGCGCCAGCAGCTTACAGGGGGATGGCGGCTACACCTTC. The complete variable domain, with remaining parts taken from reference TRBV5-1 and TRBJ1-2, reads KAGVTQTPRYLIKTRGQQVTLSCSPISGHRSVSWYQQTPGQGLQFLFEYFSETQRNKGNFPGRFSGRQFSNSRSEMNVSTLELGDSALYLCASSLQGDGGYTFGSGTRLTVV.

The rearrangement links TRBV20-1 to TRBJ2-5; 9 bases agree with TRBD2. The CDR3 totals 16 residues. Germline CDR1 DFQATT, CDR2 SNEGSKA (reference sequence). Trimming removed 1 base from V and 3 bases from J; junction bases left unmatched: 9. DNA of the CDR3: TGCAGTGCTAGAGTCCGACTGACTAGCGGTAAAGAGACCCAGTACTTC. Translated, it gives CSARVRLTSGKETQYF.

This clonotype was observed many times. This rearrangement joins TRBV12-3 or TRBV12-4 to TRBJ1-1; D possibly corresponds to TRBD1 (6 bases). The CDR3 length is 13 residues. V dropped 0 bases and J dropped 10 bases, with 12 bases sitting between them. CDR3 in amino acids: CASSLALWGAAFF. The DNA of the CDR3 is TGTGCCAGCAGTTTAGCCCTTTGGGGGGCAGCTTTCTTT.

This clonotype was detected many times. The rearrangement joins TRBV5-1 to TRBJ1-1, with D perhaps matching TRBD1 (5 bases). The CDR3 is 15 amino acids. Germline CDR1 and CDR2: SGHRS and YFSETQ. With 4 bases removed from V and 5 bases from J, the gap between germline ends came to 18 bases. Here the CDR3 DNA reads TGCGCCAGCAGCGCTTGGGGGTCTGGTGGAACTGAAGCTTTCTTT. Its translation: CASSAWGSGGTEAFF.

This clonotype was seen many times. The chain recombines TRBV27 with TRBJ2-1, with D possibly being TRBD2 (5 bases). V lost 6 bases to trimming and J lost 6 bases, with 12 bases between them. The CDR3 runs 13 residues. The germline gives CDR1 MNHEY, CDR2 SMNVEV (reference sequence). The CDR3 sequence: CASSGEGFNEQFF. The DNA of the CDR3 is TGTGCCAGCAGCGGGGAAGGGTTCAATGAGCAGTTCTTC.

There are a few counts of this clonotype. J is TRBJ1-6 and V is TRBV28; D unclear. The CDR3 runs 14 residues. Trimming shortened V by 4 bases and J by 0 bases, and 4 bases separated the two germline ends. Germline CDR1 is MDHEN and CDR2 is SYDVKM. CDR3 residues: CASSSISYNSPLHF. Written as DNA, the CDR3 is TGTGCCAGCAGTTCCATCTCCTATAATTCACCCCTCCACTTT.

This clonotype showed up many times. V and J are TRBV12-5 and TRBJ2-4; 8 bases map to TRBD1. Germline lookup yields CDR1 LGHNT and CDR2 FRNRAP. The CDR3 has 15 residues. Losses at the gene ends were 1 base for V and 6 bases for J; bases not matched to a gene: 5. CDR3 nucleotide sequence: TGTGCTAGTGGTTTGGGCTCCGGGACAGGAAACATTCAGTACTTC. Its protein product is CASGLGSGTGNIQYF. The whole variable domain, filled in from reference TRBV12-5 and TRBJ2-4, reads DARVTQTPRHKVTEMGQEVTMRCQPILGHNTVFWYRQTMMQGLELLAYFRNRAPLDDSGMPKDRFSAEMPDATLATLKIQPSEPRDSAVYFCASGLGSGTGNIQYFGAGTRLSVL.